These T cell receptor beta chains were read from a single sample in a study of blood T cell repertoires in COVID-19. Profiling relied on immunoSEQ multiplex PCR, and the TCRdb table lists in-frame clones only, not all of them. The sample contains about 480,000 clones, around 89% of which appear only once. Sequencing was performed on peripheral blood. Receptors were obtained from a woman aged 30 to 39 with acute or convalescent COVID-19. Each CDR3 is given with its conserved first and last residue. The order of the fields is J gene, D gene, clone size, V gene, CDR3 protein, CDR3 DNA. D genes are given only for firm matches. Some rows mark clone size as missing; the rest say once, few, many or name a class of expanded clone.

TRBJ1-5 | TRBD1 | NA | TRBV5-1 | CASSLGQGGNQPQHF | TGCGCCAGCAGCTTGGGACAGGGAGGCAATCAGCCCCAGCATTTT
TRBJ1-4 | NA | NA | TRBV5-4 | CASSLAVRGLREKLFF | TGTGCCAGCAGCTTGGCAGTCAGGGGTCTGAGAGAAAAACTGTTTTTT
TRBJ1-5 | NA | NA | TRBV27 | CASSWAGSNQPQHF | TGTGCCAGCAGTTGGGCAGGCAGCAATCAGCCCCAGCATTTT
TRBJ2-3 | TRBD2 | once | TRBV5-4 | CASSLGEGYTDTQYF | TGTGCCAGCAGCTTGGGGGAGGGGTACACAGATACGCAGTATTTT
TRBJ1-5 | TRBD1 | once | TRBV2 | CASSSTGVGNQPQHF | TGTGCCAGCAGTTCGACAGGGGTTGGGAATCAGCCCCAGCATTTT
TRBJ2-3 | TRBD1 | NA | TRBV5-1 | CASSNRQGAFPTDTQYF | TGCGCCAGCAGCAACCGACAGGGGGCTTTTCCGACAGATACGCAGTATTTT
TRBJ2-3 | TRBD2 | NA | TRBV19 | CASSLAGTDTQYF | TGTGCCAGTAGTCTAGCGGGCACAGATACGCAGTATTTT
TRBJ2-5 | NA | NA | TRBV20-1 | CSGVRGTQYF | TGCAGTGGCGTTCGGGGGACCCAGTACTTC
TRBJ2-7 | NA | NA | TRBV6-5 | CASSSSRTPYEQYF | TGTGCCAGCAGTTCGTCGAGGACACCTTACGAGCAGTACTTC
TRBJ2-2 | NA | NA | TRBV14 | CASSPYRGGNTGELFF | TGTGCCAGCAGCCCTTACAGGGGAGGAAACACCGGGGAGCTGTTTTTT
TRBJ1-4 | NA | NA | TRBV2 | CASSVRNAKEKLFF | TGTGCCAGCAGTGTTCGTAATGCGAAGGAAAAACTGTTTTTT
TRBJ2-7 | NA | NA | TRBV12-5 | CASGPRFWGRSSYEQYF | TGTGCTAGTGGTCCAAGGTTCTGGGGGCGAAGCTCCTACGAGCAGTACTTC
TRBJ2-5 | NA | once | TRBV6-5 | CASTLTRQETQYF | TGTGCCAGCACCCTCACTAGACAAGAGACCCAGTACTTC
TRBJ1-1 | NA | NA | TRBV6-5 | CASSYSGGALGTEAFF | TGTGCCAGCAGTTACTCGGGGGGGGCCCTGGGCACTGAAGCTTTCTTT
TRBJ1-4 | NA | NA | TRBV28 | CASKREKLFF | TGTGCCAGCAAGAGGGAAAAACTGTTTTTT
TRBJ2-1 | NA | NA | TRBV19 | CASTGASGYNEQFF | TGTGCCAGTACTGGCGCAAGCGGGTACAATGAGCAGTTCTTC
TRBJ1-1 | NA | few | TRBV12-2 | CASRDLGGQGQVAFF | TGTGCAAGTCGGGACTTGGGGGGACAGGGGCAAGTAGCTTTCTTT
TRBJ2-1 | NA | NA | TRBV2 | CASSASGGDYNEQFF | TGTGCCAGCAGCGCCTCGGGCGGGGATTACAATGAGCAGTTCTTC
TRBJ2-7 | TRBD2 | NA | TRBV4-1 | CASSQPTSGAYEQYF | TGCGCCAGCAGCCAACCGACTAGCGGGGCCTACGAGCAGTACTTC
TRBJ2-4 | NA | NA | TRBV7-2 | CASSGRIRGLGNIQYF | TGTGCCAGCAGCGGACGAATCCGGGGGTTGGGAAACATTCAGTACTTC
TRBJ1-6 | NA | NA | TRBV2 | CASRKRQAGDSPLHF | TGTGCCAGCAGGAAGAGACAGGCTGGCGATTCACCCCTCCACTTT
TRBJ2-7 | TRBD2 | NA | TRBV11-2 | CASSLAAAGGSYEQYF | TGTGCCAGCAGCTTAGCGGCAGCGGGGGGATCCTACGAGCAGTACTTC
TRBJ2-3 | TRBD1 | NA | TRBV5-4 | CASSVDRARGDTQYF | TGTGCCAGCAGCGTGGACAGGGCCCGGGGAGATACGCAGTATTTT
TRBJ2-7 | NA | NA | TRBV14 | CASSQPGTIPLEQYF | TGTGCCAGCAGCCAACCGGGGACAATCCCCCTCGAGCAGTACTTC
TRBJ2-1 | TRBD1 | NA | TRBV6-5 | CATTNRDRGNNEQFF | TGTGCCACCACCAACCGGGACAGGGGAAACAATGAGCAGTTCTTC
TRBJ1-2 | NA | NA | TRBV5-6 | CASSLRDAGYGYTF | TGTGCCAGCAGCTTAAGGGATGCGGGCTATGGCTACACCTTC
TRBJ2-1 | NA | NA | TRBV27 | CASSLPGYNEQFF | TGTGCCAGCAGTTTACCAGGCTACAATGAGCAGTTCTTC
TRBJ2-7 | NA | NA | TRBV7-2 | CASSFRTTLSYEQYF | TGTGCCAGCAGCTTTAGGACAACCCTCTCCTACGAGCAGTACTTC
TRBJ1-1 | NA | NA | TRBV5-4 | CASSPQQGFRNTEAFF | TGTGCCAGCAGTCCCCAACAGGGATTTAGGAACACTGAAGCTTTCTTT
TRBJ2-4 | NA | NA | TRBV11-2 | CASEARGLAKNIQYF | TGTGCCAGCGAAGCCAGGGGTTTAGCCAAAAACATTCAGTACTTC
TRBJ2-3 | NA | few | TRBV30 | CAWSLGGTDTQYF | TGTGCCTGGAGTCTTGGGGGGACAGATACGCAGTATTTT
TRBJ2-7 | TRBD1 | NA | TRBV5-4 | CASSLGQGGPYEQYF | TGTGCCAGCAGCTTAGGACAGGGTGGTCCCTACGAGCAGTACTTC
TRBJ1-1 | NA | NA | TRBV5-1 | CASSNPGGETEAFF | TGCGCCAGCAGCAATCCGGGGGGCGAGACTGAAGCTTTCTTT
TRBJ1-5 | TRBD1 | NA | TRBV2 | CASSGRTGSPRPQHF | TGTGCCAGCAGTGGGAGGACAGGATCGCCGCGGCCCCAGCATTTT
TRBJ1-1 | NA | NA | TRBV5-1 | CASSRTSRNTEAFF | TGCGCCAGCAGCCGCACTTCACGGAACACTGAAGCTTTCTTT
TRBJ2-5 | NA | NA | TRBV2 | CASRGDFPPRETQYF | TGTGCCAGCAGGGGGGACTTTCCCCCGAGGGAGACCCAGTACTTC
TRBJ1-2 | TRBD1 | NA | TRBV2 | CASSSWTGALGGYTF | TGTGCCAGCAGCAGTTGGACAGGGGCACTGGGTGGCTACACCTTC
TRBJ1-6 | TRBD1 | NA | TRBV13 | CASSDDGQGHNSPLHF | TGTGCCAGCAGCGACGATGGACAGGGACATAATTCACCCCTCCACTTT
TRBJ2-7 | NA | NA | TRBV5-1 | CASSLGGSAATGFYF | TGCGCCAGCAGCCTCGGAGGGTCCGCGGCAACTGGATTTTACTTC
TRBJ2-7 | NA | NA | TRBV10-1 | CANSRDRSYEQYF | TGCGCCAACAGTCGAGACAGATCCTACGAGCAGTACTTC
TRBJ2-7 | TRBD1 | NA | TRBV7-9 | CASSSGTGGSRDEQYF | TGTGCCAGCAGCTCCGGGACAGGGGGCTCTCGTGATGAGCAGTACTTC
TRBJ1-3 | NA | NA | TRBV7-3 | CASSPQGTSSGNTIYF | TGTGCCAGCAGCCCCCAGGGGACTAGCTCTGGAAACACCATATATTTT
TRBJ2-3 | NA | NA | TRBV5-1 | CASSLGGQNTDTQYF | TGCGCCAGCAGCTTGGGGGGGCAGAACACAGATACGCAGTATTTT